This is a list of T cell receptor beta chains from one sample in a study of cytomegalovirus exposure and HLA in healthy donors. Method: immunoSEQ multiplex PCR; TCRdb's copy keeps in-frame clones and lacks some. This table lists about 210,000 clones. The sample taken for sequencing was PBMCs. The receptors shown here come from a woman aged 25 to 39 in good health and CMV-seropositive. The CDR3 runs from the conserved cysteine through the conserved F or W. A D gene is named only where the DNA matches it firmly.

CDR3 DNA: TGTGCCAGCAGCTTCCCGACAGCCATGAACACTGAAGCTTTCTTT
CDR3 protein: CASSFPTAMNTEAFF
V gene: TRBV11-2
D gene: .
J gene: TRBJ1-1

CDR3 DNA: TGTGCCAGCAGCGACAACCTAGCGGGAGCTTCCGACGAGCAGTACTTC
CDR3 protein: CASSDNLAGASDEQYF
V gene: TRBV27
D gene: TRBD2
J gene: TRBJ2-7

CDR3 DNA: TGTGCCAGCAGCCCCGGACTAGCGGTCAATGAGCAGTTCTTC
CDR3 protein: CASSPGLAVNEQFF
V gene: TRBV7-9
D gene: TRBD2
J gene: TRBJ2-1

CDR3 DNA: TGTGCCATCAGTGAGTCTGGAGCCAGTGGCTACACCTTC
CDR3 protein: CAISESGASGYTF
V gene: TRBV10-3
D gene: .
J gene: TRBJ1-2

CDR3 DNA: TGTGCCAGCAGCTTGGTGTCAGGGGTTCCCTACGAGCAGTACTTC
CDR3 protein: CASSLVSGVPYEQYF
V gene: TRBV5-6
D gene: .
J gene: TRBJ2-7

CDR3 DNA: TGTGCCATCAGTCGACTAGCGGGGAACCAAGAGACCCAGTACTTC
CDR3 protein: CAISRLAGNQETQYF
V gene: TRBV10-3
D gene: TRBD2
J gene: TRBJ2-5

CDR3 DNA: TGTGCCAGCAGCTTAGCGCATGGGACTTCTGGAAACACCATATATTTT
CDR3 protein: CASSLAHGTSGNTIYF
V gene: TRBV7-2
D gene: .
J gene: TRBJ1-3

CDR3 DNA: TGTGCCAGCTCAGGGGTCCGGGAAGACTTTAGGACAGATACGCAGTATTTT
CDR3 protein: CASSGVREDFRTDTQYF
V gene: TRBV21-1
D gene: .
J gene: TRBJ2-3

CDR3 DNA: TGCGCCAGCAGCTTAGGACGGGAGGTCGACGAGCAGTACTTC
CDR3 protein: CASSLGREVDEQYF
V gene: TRBV5-1
D gene: TRBD2
J gene: TRBJ2-7

CDR3 DNA: TGTGCCACCAGCGCAGACTTAGGGGTCGAGCAGTACTTC
CDR3 protein: CATSADLGVEQYF
V gene: TRBV15
D gene: .
J gene: TRBJ2-7

CDR3 DNA: TGCAGCGTGGGGGGAGGGGTCTCCTACGAGCAGTACTTC
CDR3 protein: CSVGGGVSYEQYF
V gene: TRBV29-1
D gene: TRBD2
J gene: TRBJ2-7

CDR3 DNA: TGTGCCAGCAGCGTAGCTGGGTCCAGCGGGTACCAAGAGACCCAGTACTTC
CDR3 protein: CASSVAGSSGYQETQYF
V gene: TRBV9
D gene: .
J gene: TRBJ2-5

CDR3 DNA: TGTGCCAGCAGACAGGGTACTAACTATGGCTACACCTTC
CDR3 protein: CASRQGTNYGYTF
V gene: TRBV2
D gene: .
J gene: TRBJ1-2

CDR3 DNA: TGTGCCAGCATGACCCCTAGCGGGGCCTACAATGAGCAGTTCTTC
CDR3 protein: CASMTPSGAYNEQFF
V gene: TRBV2
D gene: TRBD2
J gene: TRBJ2-1

CDR3 DNA: TGTGCCACCGGCCTCCTGACTAGCGGCCAGCAAGAGACCCAGTACTTC
CDR3 protein: CATGLLTSGQQETQYF
V gene: TRBV7-9
D gene: TRBD2
J gene: TRBJ2-5

CDR3 DNA: TGTGCCAGCAGCGGGGAACCGGGACAGGTCTATGGCTACACCTTC
CDR3 protein: CASSGEPGQVYGYTF
V gene: TRBV9
D gene: TRBD1
J gene: TRBJ1-2

CDR3 DNA: TGTGCCTGGAGCGCCGGGACTAGCGGATCCACAGATACGCAGTATTTT
CDR3 protein: CAWSAGTSGSTDTQYF
V gene: TRBV30
D gene: TRBD2
J gene: TRBJ2-3

CDR3 DNA: TGTGCCAGCAGCTCCGGGTCCCCCAGATCCTACGAGCAGTACTTC
CDR3 protein: CASSSGSPRSYEQYF
V gene: TRBV7-2
D gene: .
J gene: TRBJ2-7

CDR3 DNA: TGTGCCAGCAGCCAGGGACAGGGCGGAACCGGGGAGCTGTTTTTT
CDR3 protein: CASSQGQGGTGELFF
V gene: TRBV4-2
D gene: TRBD1
J gene: TRBJ2-2

CDR3 DNA: TGTGCCAGCAGAAGGGGGAACACTGAAGCTTTCTTT
CDR3 protein: CASRRGNTEAFF
V gene: TRBV6-5
D gene: .
J gene: TRBJ1-1

CDR3 DNA: TGTGCCAGCAGTTACGGCGGGGGGGGAAGCACAGATACGCAGTATTTT
CDR3 protein: CASSYGGGGSTDTQYF
V gene: TRBV6-5
D gene: TRBD2
J gene: TRBJ2-3

CDR3 DNA: TGTGCCAGCAGCTCGTACGGGTTAGCCAAAAACATTCAGTACTTC
CDR3 protein: CASSSYGLAKNIQYF
V gene: TRBV11-2
D gene: .
J gene: TRBJ2-4

CDR3 DNA: TGTGCCATCTGGGGATGGGGACAGGGCTATGGCTACACCTTC
CDR3 protein: CAIWGWGQGYGYTF
V gene: TRBV28
D gene: TRBD1
J gene: TRBJ1-2

CDR3 DNA: TGTGCCAGCAGCCCCGGAGGGAACTACGAGCAGTACTTC
CDR3 protein: CASSPGGNYEQYF
V gene: TRBV7-8
D gene: .
J gene: TRBJ2-7

CDR3 DNA: TGTGCCATCAGTGAGTTGGGACAGGGGGCGAGCGGCTACACCTTC
CDR3 protein: CAISELGQGASGYTF
V gene: TRBV10-3
D gene: TRBD1
J gene: TRBJ1-2

CDR3 DNA: TGTGCCAGCAGTGTCCTAAACGACGAGCAGTACTTC
CDR3 protein: CASSVLNDEQYF
V gene: TRBV6-1
D gene: .
J gene: TRBJ2-7

CDR3 DNA: TGTGCCAGCAGCCTAGCGGGAGTTCAGGAGACCCAGTACTTC
CDR3 protein: CASSLAGVQETQYF
V gene: TRBV11-2
D gene: TRBD2
J gene: TRBJ2-5

CDR3 DNA: TGTGCCATATTACCGGGACAGGACTCCTACGAGCAGTACTTC
CDR3 protein: CAILPGQDSYEQYF
V gene: TRBV10-3
D gene: TRBD1
J gene: TRBJ2-7

CDR3 DNA: TGTGCCATCAGTGAGTTCCGGGAGGGCCGGACAGATACGCAGTATTTT
CDR3 protein: CAISEFREGRTDTQYF
V gene: TRBV10-3
D gene: TRBD2
J gene: TRBJ2-3

CDR3 DNA: TGTGCCAGCAGTTTAAGACTAGCGGGATATGAGCAGTTCTTC
CDR3 protein: CASSLRLAGYEQFF
V gene: TRBV27
D gene: TRBD2
J gene: TRBJ2-1

CDR3 DNA: TGTGCCAGCCTTGGACAGGGCTCCTACGAGCAGTACTTC
CDR3 protein: CASLGQGSYEQYF
V gene: TRBV2
D gene: TRBD1
J gene: TRBJ2-7

CDR3 DNA: TGTGCCAGCAGCCCTCCCAGGGGGCGACTTCAGCCCCAGCATTTT
CDR3 protein: CASSPPRGRLQPQHF
V gene: TRBV7-7
D gene: TRBD1
J gene: TRBJ1-5

CDR3 DNA: TGTGCCAGCAGCTTGGGAGGACGCTCAACTGGAAACACCATATATTTT
CDR3 protein: CASSLGGRSTGNTIYF
V gene: TRBV7-2
D gene: .
J gene: TRBJ1-3

CDR3 DNA: TGCGCCAGCAGCCAAGACTACAGGGGGCTTACTGAAGCTTTCTTT
CDR3 protein: CASSQDYRGLTEAFF
V gene: TRBV4-1
D gene: TRBD1
J gene: TRBJ1-1

CDR3 DNA: TGTGCCAGCAGCTTACCCGGGACAGTAAACACTGAAGCTTTCTTT
CDR3 protein: CASSLPGTVNTEAFF
V gene: TRBV7-9
D gene: TRBD1
J gene: TRBJ1-1

CDR3 DNA: TGTGCCAGCAGCTTGGGAGGACTAGCGGGAACCTACAATGAGCAGTTCTTC
CDR3 protein: CASSLGGLAGTYNEQFF
V gene: TRBV7-7
D gene: TRBD2
J gene: TRBJ2-1

CDR3 DNA: TGTGCCAGCAGTGCTCTAGCGGGAGACTACAATGAGCAGTTCTTC
CDR3 protein: CASSALAGDYNEQFF
V gene: TRBV5-4
D gene: TRBD2
J gene: TRBJ2-1

CDR3 DNA: TGTGCCAGCAGCTTGGGACTAGCGGGAAATTACGAGCAGTACTTC
CDR3 protein: CASSLGLAGNYEQYF
V gene: TRBV5-4
D gene: TRBD2
J gene: TRBJ2-7

CDR3 DNA: TGTGCCAGCAGCCATCTGCCCCCGGGACAGATCTACGAGCAGTACTTC
CDR3 protein: CASSHLPPGQIYEQYF
V gene: TRBV5-8
D gene: TRBD1
J gene: TRBJ2-7

CDR3 DNA: TGTGCCATCAGTGAGGGAGGTAGCGGCTCCTACGAGCAGTACTTC
CDR3 protein: CAISEGGSGSYEQYF
V gene: TRBV10-3
D gene: .
J gene: TRBJ2-7

CDR3 DNA: TGTGCCAGCAGCTTGACTTTGGAGGGCTACACCTTC
CDR3 protein: CASSLTLEGYTF
V gene: TRBV5-4
D gene: .
J gene: TRBJ1-2

CDR3 DNA: TGTGCCAGCAGCGGGAGGGACCGGGGGCGGTCCTACGAGCAGTACTTC
CDR3 protein: CASSGRDRGRSYEQYF
V gene: TRBV7-2
D gene: .
J gene: TRBJ2-7

CDR3 DNA: TGTGCCAGTAGTATAACGGGAGCCGGGGAGCTGTTTTTT
CDR3 protein: CASSITGAGELFF
V gene: TRBV19
D gene: .
J gene: TRBJ2-2

CDR3 DNA: TGCAGCGTTGAAGCCAGGGATACTAACTATGGCTACACCTTC
CDR3 protein: CSVEARDTNYGYTF
V gene: TRBV29-1
D gene: .
J gene: TRBJ1-2

CDR3 DNA: TGCGCCAGCAGCCAAGGGGGAGGTCGGGGGAAAACCTACGAGCAGTACTTC
CDR3 protein: CASSQGGGRGKTYEQYF
V gene: TRBV4-1
D gene: .
J gene: TRBJ2-7

CDR3 DNA: TGTGCCAGCAGCTTAGTGACTAGCGGGGGGCCGATTGGCTTC
CDR3 protein: CASSLVTSGGPIGF
V gene: TRBV7-9
D gene: TRBD2
J gene: TRBJ2-7

CDR3 DNA: TGTGCCAGCAGGGGGGGACAGGGTGGGCCTGAAGCTTTCTTT
CDR3 protein: CASRGGQGGPEAFF
V gene: TRBV6-5
D gene: TRBD1
J gene: TRBJ1-1

CDR3 DNA: TGTGCCAGCAGCTTAGTTGGAGGAGCTGAAGCTTTCTTT
CDR3 protein: CASSLVGGAEAFF
V gene: TRBV11-2
D gene: .
J gene: TRBJ1-1

CDR3 DNA: TGCGCCAGCAGTGACGGACAGGGGGTCGGCTACACCTTC
CDR3 protein: CASSDGQGVGYTF
V gene: TRBV10-1
D gene: TRBD1
J gene: TRBJ1-2

CDR3 DNA: TGTGCCAGCAGCCCAGTCCAGGGGGGAGCTGAAGCTTTCTTT
CDR3 protein: CASSPVQGGAEAFF
V gene: TRBV11-2
D gene: TRBD1
J gene: TRBJ1-1

CDR3 DNA: TGTGCCAGCAGCTTAGTTTCGAGAAACACTGAAGCTTTCTTT
CDR3 protein: CASSLVSRNTEAFF
V gene: TRBV7-9
D gene: .
J gene: TRBJ1-1

CDR3 DNA: TGTGCTAGTGGTTTGTTCTACGAGCAGTACTTC
CDR3 protein: CASGLFYEQYF
V gene: TRBV12-5
D gene: .
J gene: TRBJ2-7

CDR3 DNA: TGTGCCAGCAGCGTAGGTGGCAGCTCCTATAATTCACCCCTCCACTTT
CDR3 protein: CASSVGGSSYNSPLHF
V gene: TRBV9
D gene: .
J gene: TRBJ1-6

CDR3 DNA: TGTGCCAGCAGCTTTGGGGGGGATTTGGATACGCAGTATTTT
CDR3 protein: CASSFGGDLDTQYF
V gene: TRBV7-9
D gene: TRBD2
J gene: TRBJ2-3

CDR3 DNA: TGCACCAGCAGCCAGCGGGGGGTCTATGGCTACACCTTC
CDR3 protein: CTSSQRGVYGYTF
V gene: TRBV1
D gene: .
J gene: TRBJ1-2